The text below deals with one T cell receptor beta chain. Treatment reported: 15 to 20 received Ad26.COV2.S at low or high dose, single or two shots; several received placebo; per-sample allocation not given. Material that was analyzed had been drawn on day 63 after the first vaccine or placebo injection. This table comes from immunoSEQ multiplex PCR, and its TCRdb copy is limited to in-frame clones, with some not included. The sample holds roughly 500,000 clones; 87% are singletons and the top ten take 9.5% to 15%. This entry comes from a study of Ad26.COV2.S vaccination and SARS-CoV-2 variants. As for the study in general: The study gave Ad26.COV2.S intramuscularly, once or twice 56 days apart.

V shed 1 base and J shed 5 bases, with 10 bases lying between them. Germline V gives CDR1 SGHRS, CDR2 YFSETQ. The CDR3 covers 14 residues. The origin of this receptor is a person between 18 and 65 years old who received the Ad26.COV2.S COVID-19 vaccine or a placebo. Sample: peripheral blood, taken in a trial of Ad26.COV2.S vaccine versus placebo. This sequence joins TRBV5-1 and TRBJ2-1, with D hard to call. The CDR3 is CASSLHRRDNEQFF. CDR3 coding DNA: TGCGCCAGCAGCTTGCACCGACGGGACAATGAGCAGTTCTTC.